A single sample is the source of the 17 T cell receptor beta chains below, sequenced in a study of human T cells and chemical hapten exposure. The time point: patch test 3, about 24 weeks after DPC sensitization. Stated treatment: therapeutic diphenylcyclopropenone sensitization with weekly scalp DPC. TCRdb called the RACE reads again in MiXCR, with one record for every CDR3 protein. The repertoire holds just under 60,000 distinct CDR3 sequences, with 9.5% to 15% as singletons. Source: whole blood, taken in connection with sensitization to the hapten diphenylcyclopropenone (DPC). Receptors were obtained from a man aged 30 to 39 with alopecia areata. Some clones in this sample may be carry-over from other donors' samples.

This clonotype occurred a few times. The chain is built from TRBV20-1 and TRBJ1-2; 7 bases align to TRBD1. The germline CDR1 and CDR2 sequences are DFQATT and SNEGSKA (reference sequence). The trim removed 3 bases at V and 6 bases at J, leaving 4 bases unmatched. The CDR3 runs 12 residues. This CDR3 reads CSARTGIHGYTF. CDR3 DNA sequence: TGCAGTGCTAGGACAGGGATCCATGGCTACACCTTC.

This clonotype was seen only a few times. The gene calls are TRBV15 and TRBJ2-7; D is perhaps TRBD1 (6 bases). CDR1 LNHNV and CDR2 YYDKDF come from the germline V gene (reference sequence). V lost 2 bases to trimming and J lost 0 bases, with 14 bases between them. The CDR3 runs 16 residues. CDR3 in DNA: TGTGCCACCAGCAGACCCTTCAGCAGGGGCTCCTACGAGCAGTACTTC. It translates to CATSRPFSRGSYEQYF.

Ten or more counts support this clonotype. V is TRBV12-3 or TRBV12-4 and J is TRBJ1-5, with D possibly matching TRBD1 (6 bases). V was pared by 6 bases and J by 5 bases, with 17 bases between. The CDR3 extends over 15 amino acids. The CDR3 region has the DNA TGTGCCAGCAGCCCGCAAGGACAGCTCCATCAGCCCCAGCATTTT. This gives the protein CASSPQGQLHQPQHF.

In this sample, this clonotype turned up many times. The rearrangement uses TRBV3-1 and TRBJ2-1; 7 nucleotides line up with TRBD2. The J segment lost 3 bases and the V segment lost 0 bases, leaving 8 bases of the junction unmatched. This CDR3 comprises 17 residues. Per germline, CDR1 LGHDT and CDR2 YNNKEL (reference sequence). In DNA, the CDR3 is TGTGCCAGCAGCCAAGAAATTGCGGGGGACCTCTACAATGAGCAGTTCTTC. This gives the protein CASSQEIAGDLYNEQFF.

This chain links TRBV5-6 with TRBJ1-3; the D gene is possibly TRBD1 (6 bases). With 4 bases removed from V and 0 bases from J, the gap between germline ends came to 14 bases. This CDR3 spans 16 amino acids. CDR1 SGHDT and CDR2 YYEEEE come from the germline V gene. The CDR3 DNA is TGTGCCAGCAGCCATCGACAGGATATCTCTGGAAACACCATATATTTT. It encodes CASSHRQDISGNTIYF.

A few counts support this clonotype. The genes are TRBV6-2 or TRBV6-3 and TRBJ2-2; TRBD2 matches at 12 bases. Germline CDR1 reads MNHEY; CDR2 reads SVGEGT. The CDR3 is 15 residues long. Losses at the gene ends were 7 bases for V and 5 bases for J; bases not matched to a gene: 5. The CDR3 spells CASNRLAGETGELFF. DNA of the CDR3: TGTGCCAGCAATCGACTAGCGGGGGAGACCGGGGAGCTGTTTTTT.

This clonotype was recorded many times. The chain recombines TRBV29-1 with TRBJ2-5, with 8 bases matching TRBD1. CDR3 size: 12 residues. The J segment lost 3 bases and the V segment lost 5 bases, leaving 2 bases of the junction unmatched. Per the germline V gene, CDR1 is SQVTM and CDR2 is ANQGSEA. In DNA, the CDR3 is TGCAGCGTTTCAGGGGGCGAAGAGACCCAGTACTTC. It is translated as CSVSGGEETQYF.

The V and J genes are TRBV29-1 and TRBJ2-5; a weak D match, TRBD2 (5 bases). Germline V lookup: CDR1 SQVTM, CDR2 ANQGSEA. Trimming shortened V by 6 bases and J by 4 bases, and 12 bases separated the two germline ends. The CDR3 extends over 12 amino acids. Here the CDR3 DNA reads TGCAGCGTACGGACTCCTGGAGAGACCCAGTACTTC. Protein sequence: CSVRTPGETQYF.

The genes are TRBV6-2 or TRBV6-3 and TRBJ2-1; TRBD1 matches at 7 bases. This CDR3 comprises 11 residues. The V and J ends lost 9 bases and 8 bases, in that order; junction bases with no gene match: 4. Germline loops: CDR1 MNHEY, CDR2 SVGEGT. The CDR3, as DNA: TGTGCCAGTACAGGGGTCTATGAGCAGTTCTTC. It translates to CASTGVYEQFF.

The chain carries TRBV12-3 or TRBV12-4 and TRBJ2-7; the D is unclear. V was shortened by 2 bases and J by 4 bases, with 3 bases between the two germline ends. This CDR3 is built from 11 residues. This CDR3 is CASSLMYEQYF. The CDR3 DNA reads as TGTGCCAGCAGTTTAATGTACGAGCAGTACTTC.

This clonotype was seen only a few times. This rearrangement joins TRBV10-2 to TRBJ2-1, with 12 bases fitting TRBD2. This CDR3 has 18 amino acids. The V gene's germline CDR1 is WSHSY and CDR2 SAAADI. V was pared by 5 bases and J by 0 bases, with 8 bases of the junction left unmatched. This CDR3 reads CASSPLAGGLSSYNEQFF. CDR3 DNA: TGCGCCAGCAGTCCACTAGCGGGGGGCCTCAGCTCCTACAATGAGCAGTTCTTC.

V gene TRBV27 combines with J gene TRBJ1-1; 9 nucleotides match TRBD1. The CDR3 loop spans 14 amino acids. Looked up from germline, CDR1 is MNHEY and CDR2 is SMNVEV (reference sequence). With V trimmed by 5 bases and J by 6 bases, 7 bases remained unmatched. CDR3 sequence (DNA): TGTGCCAGCAGTACACAGGGGGCTTCGGCTGAAGCTTTCTTT. Its protein product is CASSTQGASAEAFF.

This clonotype appeared many times. The rearrangement joins TRBV7-2 to TRBJ1-5; D is ambiguous. Germline V gives CDR1 SGHTA, CDR2 FQGNSA. The CDR3 is 17 residues long. V lost 0 bases, J lost 0 bases, and 12 bases lay in between. Here the CDR3 reads CASSLAVGRYSNQPQHF. CDR3 DNA sequence: TGTGCCAGCAGCTTAGCTGTAGGCCGATATAGCAATCAGCCCCAGCATTTT.

V usage is TRBV5-4 and J usage is TRBJ2-1; TRBD1 agrees at 10 bases. With 4 bases clipped from V and 8 bases from J, the junction kept 12 bases outside the gene matches. CDR3 length equals 16 residues. Germline V gene sequence: CDR1 SGHNT, CDR2 YYREEE (reference sequence). In DNA, the CDR3 is TGTGCCAGCAGCCGGCGGTGGGGGACAGGGGAGGATGAGCAGTTCTTC. Translating it yields CASSRRWGTGEDEQFF. The whole variable domain, filled in from reference TRBV5-4 and TRBJ2-1, reads ETGVTQSPTHLIKTRGQQVTLRCSSQSGHNTVSWYQQALGQGPQFIFQYYREEENGRGNFPPRFSGLQFPNYSSELNVNALELDDSALYLCASSRRWGTGEDEQFFGPGTRLTVL.

Concerning this clonotype itself: A read error may produce the germline difference seen at one junction end. V is TRBV6-2 or TRBV6-3 and J is TRBJ1-1, with 7 bases identical to TRBD1. This CDR3 spans 11 amino acids. Per the germline V gene, CDR1 is MNHEY and CDR2 is SVGEGT. The CDR3 is CASRYDREALF. Here the CDR3 DNA reads TGTGCCAGCAGATACGACAGGGAAGCTCTCTTT.

This clonotype has ten or more counts. The J gene is TRBJ2-3, the V gene TRBV11-3; 9 nucleotides line up with TRBD1. The trim removed 2 bases at V and 6 bases at J, leaving 9 bases unmatched. Per the germline V gene, CDR1 is SGHNT and CDR2 is YENEEA. This CDR3 is built from 16 residues. The CDR3 loop is CASSLTGTGYPDTQYF. The CDR3 region has the DNA TGTGCCAGCAGCTTAACCGGGACAGGGTACCCCGATACGCAGTATTTT. Variable domain in full (rest from reference TRBV11-3 and TRBJ2-3): EAGVVQSPRYKIIEKKQPVAFWCNPISGHNTLYWYLQNLGQGPELLIRYENEEAVDDSQLPKDRFSAERLKGVDSTLKIQPAELGDSAVYLCASSLTGTGYPDTQYFGPGTRLTVL.

This clonotype was observed many times. The chain is built from TRBV11-2 and TRBJ2-2, with D unresolved. There are 14 residues in the CDR3. The V and J ends lost 4 bases and 1 base respectively, with 7 bases between them. Germline assignment: CDR1 SGHAT and CDR2 FQNNGV. CDR3 nucleotides: TGTGCCAGCAGCTGGGCGGTGAACACCGGGGAGCTGTTTTTT. Protein product: CASSWAVNTGELFF.